Listed here are 13 T cell receptor beta chains from one sample, sequenced in a study of blood T cell repertoires in COVID-19. Assay used: immunoSEQ multiplex PCR; TCRdb lists only in-frame clones, some missing. The sample lists more than 70,000 clones; roughly 80% were seen once. Material for sequencing was peripheral blood. These receptors all come from a woman of 80 years or more with active or convalescent COVID-19.

The gene calls are TRBV5-1 and TRBJ1-1; 11 nucleotides line up with TRBD1. The CDR3 is 15 residues long. J lost 4 bases, V lost 0 bases, and 2 bases had no gene match. Germline CDR1 and CDR2: SGHRS and YFSETQ. For the CDR3, the DNA is TGCGCCAGCAGCTTGGCCGGGACAGGGGGCACTGAAGCTTTCTTT. Translation gives CASSLAGTGGTEAFF.

This chain links TRBV29-1 with TRBJ1-1; 8 bases are a match to TRBD1. V shed 7 bases and J 1 base; nucleotides not matched to a gene: 5. The CDR3 runs to 13 residues. Germline CDR1 SQVTM, CDR2 ANQGSEA. CDR3 amino acids: CSAVGTGNTEAFF. The CDR3 region has the DNA TGCAGCGCCGTCGGGACAGGGAACACTGAAGCTTTCTTT. Together with reference TRBV29-1 and TRBJ1-1, the CDR3 gives the full variable domain: SAVISQKPSRDICQRGTSLTIQCQVDSQVTMMFWYRQQPGQSLTLIATANQGSEATYESGFVIDKFPISRPNLTFSTLTVSNMSPEDSSIYLCSAVGTGNTEAFFGQGTRLTVV.

The chain employs TRBV7-9 and TRBJ2-7, with D possibly being TRBD1 (5 bases). This CDR3 contains 15 residues. CDR1 SEHNR and CDR2 FQNEAQ come from the germline V gene (reference sequence). V gave up 4 bases and J gave up 2 bases, with 15 bases separating them. The CDR3 sequence is CASSSYTGTPYEQYF. For the CDR3, the DNA is TGTGCCAGCAGCTCGTATACAGGAACCCCCTACGAGCAGTACTTC.

A note on this clone: Different DNA sequences within this sample yield the same CDR3. The chain carries TRBV2 and TRBJ2-2; 8 positions agree with TRBD2. In germline, CDR1 is SNHLY, CDR2 FYNNEI. This CDR3 has 17 residues. Trimming at V came to 7 bases and at J to 3 bases, leaving 13 bases not matched to a gene. CDR3: CASTRDGGGVDTGELFF. DNA of the CDR3: TGTGCCAGCACCCGGGACGGGGGGGGCGTGGACACCGGGGAGCTGTTTTTT.

The J gene is TRBJ2-1, the V gene TRBV18; D not resolved. The CDR3 runs to 14 residues. V lost 3 bases and J 8 bases, leaving 14 bases between the germline ends. In germline, CDR1 is KGHSH, CDR2 LQKENI. CDR3 region: CASSPSSTEYEQFF. The CDR3 DNA is TGTGCCAGCTCACCGTCCAGCACGGAGTATGAGCAGTTCTTC.

This rearrangement joins TRBV6-5 to TRBJ2-5; D possibly corresponds to TRBD2 (6 bases). V was cut by 5 bases and J by 5 bases, with 15 bases left in between. Per the germline V gene, CDR1 is MNHEY and CDR2 is SVGAGI. CDR3 size: 14 residues. CDR3 region: CASSTQSGTETQYF. The CDR3 nucleotides are TGTGCCAGCAGTACCCAATCAGGGACTGAGACCCAGTACTTC.

The V call is TRBV19, the J call TRBJ2-5; TRBD1 aligns across 10 bases. The CDR3 contains 15 residues. With 5 bases clipped from V and 5 bases from J, the junction kept 8 bases outside the gene matches. CDR1 LNHDA and CDR2 SQIVND come from the germline V gene (reference sequence). CDR3 DNA sequence: TGTGCCAGTAGTGCCGGGACAGGGGCTATGGAGACCCAGTACTTC. Its translation is CASSAGTGAMETQYF. The full variable domain, with the rest looked up from reference TRBV19 and TRBJ2-5, is DGGITQSPKYLFRKEGQNVTLSCEQNLNHDAMYWYRQDPGQGLRLIYYSQIVNDFQKGDIAEGYSVSREKKESFPLTVTSAQKNPTAFYLCASSAGTGAMETQYFGPGTRLLVL.

The chain couples TRBV6-6 to TRBJ1-4, with a weak D call TRBD1 (6 bases). Trimming stripped 4 bases from V and 5 bases from J, with 11 bases between. The CDR3 spans 14 residues. CDR1 is MNHNY, CDR2 SVGAGI, per germline (reference sequence). The CDR3 region is CASSSSQGNEKLFF. CDR3 bases: TGTGCCAGCAGTTCGTCACAGGGAAATGAAAAACTGTTTTTT.

This clone was seen just once. The chain recombines TRBV27 with TRBJ2-2; 8 bases map to TRBD2. Germline CDR1 reads MNHEY; CDR2 reads SMNVEV (reference sequence). The CDR3 contains 18 residues. The V segment lost 5 bases and the J segment 2 bases; nucleotides outside the gene matches: 13. The CDR3 nucleotides are TGTGCCAGCAGTCCCAGCCGGAGCCTAGCGGGCAACACCGGGGAGCTGTTTTTT. It is translated as CASSPSRSLAGNTGELFF.

There are many counts of this clone. The chain links TRBV13 to TRBJ2-2, with 10 nucleotides matching TRBD2. V lost 3 bases and J lost 3; bases outside the gene matches: 1. Germline V gives CDR1 PRHDT, CDR2 FYEKMQ (reference sequence). The CDR3 sequence is 15 residues long. CDR3 in amino acids: CASSFSGGHTGELFF. DNA for the CDR3: TGTGCCAGCAGCTTTAGCGGGGGGCACACCGGGGAGCTGTTTTTT.

V gene TRBV28 combines with J gene TRBJ1-5; maybe TRBD1 (6 bases). V dropped 1 base and J dropped 0 bases, with 13 bases sitting between them. CDR1 MDHEN and CDR2 SYDVKM come from the germline V gene. This CDR3 region has 17 residues. The CDR3 sequence: CASSLFRTAYSNQPQHF. Here the CDR3 DNA reads TGTGCCAGCAGTTTATTCCGGACAGCGTATAGCAATCAGCCCCAGCATTTT.

This clone turned up a few times. The rearrangement links TRBV5-4 to TRBJ2-1, with 14 bases that match TRBD2. Per germline, CDR1 SGHNT and CDR2 YYREEE (reference sequence). The CDR3 totals 14 residues. V lost 7 bases, J lost 9 bases, and 6 bases stayed unmatched. In DNA, the CDR3 is TGTGCCAGCTCCGGGACTAGCGGGAGTATTGAGCAGTTCTTC. The encoded protein is CASSGTSGSIEQFF.

V is TRBV7-8 and J is TRBJ2-7; TRBD1 matches at 8 bases. This CDR3 is 15 amino acids long. Germline CDR1 reads SGHVS; CDR2 reads FQNEAQ. V shed 5 bases and J 3 bases; nucleotides not matched to a gene: 9. CDR3 nucleotides: TGTGCCAGCAGCCTTAGGAGAGACAGGGGCTACGAGCAGTACTTC. Protein product: CASSLRRDRGYEQYF.